This TCR beta chain is from a study of prognosis after radiotherapy for stage I lung cancer. The authors amplified TCR beta CDR3 from genomic DNA using two-round multiplex PCR. Round-one PCR had primers specific to each TRBV and TRBJ gene. MiXCR, run by TCRdb on the multiplex PCR reads, gives a single entry per CDR3 protein. The repertoire holds around 25,000 distinct CDR3 sequences, with about 36% as singletons. The CDR3 totals 16 residues. The germline V gene has CDR1 MNHNS and CDR2 SASEGT. J was trimmed by 8 bases and V by 5 bases; bases with no gene match: 13. V usage is TRBV6-1 and J usage is TRBJ2-1; 9 bases are shared with TRBD1. The sequencing used PBMCs, collected before or after stereotactic body radiation therapy (not recorded which). The sequence was collected from a donor older than 45 with non-small cell lung cancer. CDR3 sequence: CASSQLPGQGFDEQFF. CDR3 DNA sequence: TGTGCCAGCAGTCAACTCCCGGGACAGGGTTTCGATGAGCAGTTCTTC.